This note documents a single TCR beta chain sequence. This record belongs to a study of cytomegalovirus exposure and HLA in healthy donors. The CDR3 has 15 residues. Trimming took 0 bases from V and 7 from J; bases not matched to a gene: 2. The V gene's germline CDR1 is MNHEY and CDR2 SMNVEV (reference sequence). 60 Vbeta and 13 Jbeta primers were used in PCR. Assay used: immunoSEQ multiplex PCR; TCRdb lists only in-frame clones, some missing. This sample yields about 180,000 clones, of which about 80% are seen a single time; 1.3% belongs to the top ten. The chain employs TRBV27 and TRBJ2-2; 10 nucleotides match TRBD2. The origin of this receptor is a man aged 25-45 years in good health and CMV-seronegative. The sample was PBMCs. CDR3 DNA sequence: TGTGCCAGCAGTTTATCTGCTAGCGGGGGCGGGGAGCTGTTTTTT. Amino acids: CASSLSASGGGELFF.